Listed here is a single T cell receptor (beta chain). This clonotype was seen a few times. Its cognate antigen has yet to be identified. No base qualities exist here, and no much larger clone lies one base off it. The sample belongs to a study of response to subunit inactivated influenza vaccine (dated by TCRdb to the late 2010s). For the study in its entirety: To follow how T cells responded to a trivalent subunit inactivated influenza vaccine, the researchers relied on deep quantitative profiling of the T cell receptor repertoire.

Library construction relied on RT-PCR. TCRdb records Illumina HiSeq 2500 as the sequencer. TCRdb reran the public reads through fastp at Q25 and MiXCR, keeping productive beta chains. Duplicate CDR3 protein sequences are folded into a single record with the most common DNA and genes. The sample yields hundreds of thousands of distinct CDR3 sequences; about 11% were counted once. Jointly, the top ten make up 10% to 13% of the sample. The research as a whole found: According to the authors, only a limited number of new T cells may be recruited by each seasonal influenza vaccination.

After removal of 6 bases from V and 6 bases from J, the junction retains 6 bases not matched to a gene. Counted from cysteine to phenylalanine, this CDR3 has 14 amino acids. Here the CDR3 DNA is all that survives: 42 bases in frame from base 1. The sequencing used PBMCs from blood, collected on the day of vaccination. The chain is assembled from TRBV12-3 or TRBV12-4 and TRBJ1-5; 9 junctional bases match TRBD1. The sequence derives from a man in his forties or fifties who received an inactivated influenza vaccine. Donor details come from another sample of the same person, matched by shared clones. The CDR3 loop reads CASRQGAVGQPQHF. The nucleotide sequence reads TGTGCCAGCAGACAGGGGGCGGTTGGTCAGCCCCAGCATTTT.